Below, one TCR beta chain is given with its context. This entry comes from a study of T cell changes during pregnancy in multiple sclerosis. The CDR3 covers 12 residues. In germline, CDR1 is MNHEY, CDR2 SMNVEV (reference sequence). V lost 4 bases and J lost 6, with 6 bases in between. Profiled with immunoSEQ multiplex PCR; TCRdb holds only in-frame clones, not every one. The sample lists about 44,000 clones; 80% to 95% were seen once. Sequenced material: CD4+ T cells from peripheral blood mononuclear cells, taken in the first trimester of pregnancy. The genes are TRBV27 and TRBJ2-2; D gene unclear. The sequence came from a female donor with multiple sclerosis, enrolled in a pregnancy study. CDR3 in DNA: TGTGCCAGCAGTTCCGACTCCGGGGAGCTGTTTTTT. Residues: CASSSDSGELFF.